Each of the 18 T cell receptor beta chains below was sequenced from the same sample in a study of blood T cell repertoires in COVID-19. TCRdb's copy holds only in-frame clones and misses some; the assay was immunoSEQ multiplex PCR. The repertoire includes 130,000 to 150,000 clones, around nine tenths of them detected once, and about 11% sits in the top ten. The sample was peripheral blood. Receptors originate from a man aged 50 or older with active or convalescent COVID-19.

V usage is TRBV5-1 and J usage is TRBJ2-7; TRBD1 agrees at 7 bases. V lost 5 bases and J lost 2; bases outside the gene matches: 7. This CDR3 region has 14 residues. The V gene's germline CDR1 is SGHRS and CDR2 YFSETQ. The CDR3 here is CASSPQGVTYEQYF. CDR3 in DNA: TGCGCCAGCAGTCCCCAGGGGGTAACCTACGAGCAGTACTTC.

The CDR3 spells CATFRPAGEKLFF. The CDR3 DNA sequence: TGTGCCACTTTCCGGCCGGCAGGTGAAAAACTGTTTTTT. This rearrangement joins TRBV6-5 to TRBJ1-4; the D is unclear. The CDR3 is 13 residues long. V lost 10 bases, J lost 7 bases, and 16 bases lay in between. CDR1 and CDR2 (germline): MNHEY, SVGAGI.

The chain joins TRBV6-5 to TRBJ2-1, with D tentatively TRBD1 (6 bases). V lost 7 bases and J lost 9, with 13 bases in between. Germline V gene sequence: CDR1 MNHEY, CDR2 SVGAGI. The CDR3 length is 12 residues. The CDR3 sequence: CASNRDLGEQFF. As DNA, the CDR3 is TGTGCCAGCAACAGGGATTTGGGTGAGCAGTTCTTC.

The chain links TRBV12-3 or TRBV12-4 to TRBJ1-1; D unresolved. The CDR3 has 12 amino acids. The CDR3 here is CALSYQNTEAFF. CDR3 coding DNA: TGTGCTCTCTCCTATCAGAACACTGAAGCTTTCTTT.

The J gene is TRBJ2-3, the V gene TRBV27; TRBD2 aligns across 12 bases. Germline assignment: CDR1 MNHEY and CDR2 SMNVEV (reference sequence). This CDR3 contains 16 residues. J was trimmed by 1 base and V by 5 bases; bases with no gene match: 4. CDR3: CASSPRLAGGTDTQYF. In nucleotides, the CDR3 is TGTGCCAGCAGTCCACGACTAGCGGGAGGCACAGATACGCAGTATTTT.

The chain is built from TRBV9 and TRBJ1-1; 7 bases fit TRBD1. Trimming took 4 bases from V and 3 from J; bases not matched to a gene: 9. This CDR3 is 15 amino acids long. The germline gives CDR1 SGDLS, CDR2 YYNGEE. The CDR3 region has the DNA TGTGCCAGCAGCCCACGAAGGGACAGATACACTGAAGCTTTCTTT. The encoded protein is CASSPRRDRYTEAFF.

As for this clone: Other DNA sequences in the sample encode the same CDR3. The chain joins TRBV4-3 to TRBJ2-7; D gene ambiguous. Trimming removed 0 bases from V and 2 bases from J, with 5 bases in between. The CDR3 is 13 residues long. Germline V gene lookup returns CDR1 LGHNA and CDR2 YSLEER. In nucleotides, the CDR3 is TGCGCCAGCAGCCAAGATCGTGCCTACGAGCAGTACTTC. It specifies CASSQDRAYEQYF.

The chain couples TRBV30 to TRBJ2-7; possibly TRBD1 for D (6 bases). V lost 5 bases, J lost 4 bases, and 15 bases lay in between. The CDR3 covers 13 residues. CDR1 GTSNPN and CDR2 SVGIG come from the germline V gene (reference sequence). The CDR3 region is CAWASGTLYEQYF. The DNA of the CDR3 is TGTGCCTGGGCGTCCGGGACACTTTACGAGCAGTACTTC.

The chain carries TRBV7-9 and TRBJ2-7; 7 nucleotides align to TRBD1. The J segment lost 4 bases and the V segment lost 4 bases, leaving 4 bases of the junction unmatched. Germline assignment: CDR1 SEHNR and CDR2 FQNEAQ (reference sequence). The CDR3 extends over 13 amino acids. This CDR3 is CASSWDRRYEQYF. The CDR3 nucleotides are TGTGCCAGCAGCTGGGACAGAAGATACGAGCAGTACTTC. The full variable domain, rest sourced from reference TRBV7-9 and TRBJ2-7, is DTGVSQNPRHKITKRGQNVTFRCDPISEHNRLYWYRQTLGQGPEFLTYFQNEAQLEKSRLLSDRFSAERPKGSFSTLEIQRTEQGDSAMYLCASSWDRRYEQYFGPGTRLTVT.

This clone showed up just once. The chain recombines TRBV6-5 with TRBJ1-5; 10 bases align to TRBD1. The J segment lost 2 bases and the V segment lost 5 bases, leaving 3 bases of the junction unmatched. Germline V gene data show CDR1 as MNHEY and CDR2 as SVGAGI. This CDR3 is 15 amino acids long. Written as DNA, the CDR3 is TGTGCCAGCAGTCGGGACAGGGGAGGCAATCAGCCCCAGCATTTT. It yields the protein CASSRDRGGNQPQHF.

The rearrangement links TRBV18 to TRBJ2-2; 9 bases fit TRBD1. Germline V gene data show CDR1 as KGHSH and CDR2 as LQKENI. The CDR3 contains 17 residues. With 5 bases clipped from V and 5 bases from J, the junction kept 12 bases outside the gene matches. As DNA, the CDR3 is TGTGCCAGCTCATCTTCTAAGACAGGGGGAACAACCGGGGAGCTGTTTTTT. Protein sequence: CASSSSKTGGTTGELFF.

This clone has only one observation. The chain is built from TRBV29-1 and TRBJ2-1; no clear D gene. Germline assignment: CDR1 SQVTM and CDR2 ANQGSEA. Trimming took off 7 bases at V and 0 bases at J, with 13 bases between the two ends. The CDR3 has 14 amino acids. CDR3 in DNA: TGCAGCGCCTCTGACTTGAGCTCCTACAATGAGCAGTTCTTC. It specifies CSASDLSSYNEQFF.

The rearrangement joins TRBV28 to TRBJ2-7, with TRBD1 matching 10 bases. This CDR3 has 14 amino acids. J lost 4 bases, V lost 6 bases, and 6 bases had no gene match. The germline gives CDR1 MDHEN, CDR2 SYDVKM. In DNA, the CDR3 is TGTGCCAGCAGGGAGAGACAGGGGGCGTACGAGCAGTACTTC. Protein sequence: CASRERQGAYEQYF.

The V gene is TRBV6-5, the J gene TRBJ2-7; 10 nucleotides line up with TRBD1. V lost 2 bases and J lost 3; bases outside the gene matches: 1. CDR3 length: 14 residues. Germline CDR1 MNHEY, CDR2 SVGAGI. The CDR3 spells CASSYRDRGYEQYF. The CDR3 nucleotides are TGTGCCAGCAGTTACCGGGACAGGGGCTACGAGCAGTACTTC.

CDR3 protein: CASSQARSGTSGREQYF. The CDR3 region has the DNA TGTGCCAGCAGCCAAGCCAGGTCCGGGACTAGCGGGAGAGAGCAGTACTTC. The rearrangement uses TRBV3-1 (or the pseudogene TRBV3-2) and TRBJ2-7; 14 positions agree with TRBD2. V gave up 1 base and J gave up 7 bases; unmatched junction bases: 9. This CDR3 has 17 amino acids. Germline loops: CDR1 LGHDT, CDR2 YNNKEL (reference sequence).

This chain connects TRBV3-1 (or the pseudogene TRBV3-2) to TRBJ2-1; 10 positions agree with TRBD1. The CDR3 loop spans 15 amino acids. Germline V gene data show CDR1 as LGHDT and CDR2 as YNNKEL (reference sequence). V lost 4 bases and J lost 9; bases outside the gene matches: 9. CDR3: CASSLGTGEISEQFF. Here the CDR3 DNA reads TGTGCCAGCAGCCTCGGGACAGGGGAGATAAGTGAGCAGTTCTTC.

This clone was seen a few times. The chain couples TRBV29-1 to TRBJ1-1, with D perhaps matching TRBD1 (6 bases). V was pared by 6 bases and J by 4 bases, with 15 bases between. This CDR3 spans 13 amino acids. The germline V gene encodes CDR1 SQVTM and CDR2 ANQGSEA. The CDR3 here is CSVETGFSTEAFF. The DNA of the CDR3 is TGCAGCGTAGAGACAGGTTTTAGCACTGAAGCTTTCTTT.

The CDR3 reads CASSLPGGPGEQYF. The CDR3 DNA is TGTGCCAGCAGCTTGCCGGGAGGGCCGGGCGAGCAGTACTTC. The chain employs TRBV5-4 and TRBJ2-7; 8 nucleotides agree with TRBD2. V dropped 1 base and J dropped 6; count of bases not matched to a gene: 6. This CDR3 has 14 residues. Looked up from germline, CDR1 is SGHNT and CDR2 is YYREEE (reference sequence).